This record concerns one T cell receptor (beta chain) sequence. TCR beta VDJ and CDR3 profiles were obtained from a genomic DNA template. TCRdb re-called the reads through MiXCR, storing one row per CDR3 protein. The table includes just over 450,000 distinct CDR3 sequences, around 30% detected once. The entry originates in a study of CD8+CD57+ T cells in acquired aplastic anemia. Patients sequenced had flow cytometry evidence of CD8+CD57+ cell expansion. This CDR3 comprises 12 residues. V was cut by 3 bases and J by 11 bases, with 13 bases left in between. The germline V gene encodes CDR1 KGHSY and CDR2 FQNENV.

The sample taken for sequencing was sorted CD4+, CD8+, or CD8+CD57+ T cells (not recorded which) from PBMCs. The receptor comes from a human donor with aplastic anemia. V gene TRBV16 combines with J gene TRBJ1-2; D not certain. The CDR3 sequence is CASSHSGSGYTF. DNA for the CDR3: TGTGCCAGCAGCCACTCGGGGAGCGGGTACACCTTC.